These T cell receptor beta chains were read from a single sample in a study of CXCR3-negative and CXCR3-positive naive CD8 T cells. TCRdb reanalyzed the 5' RACE reads, giving one entry per CDR3 protein sequence and no DNA. The sample holds tens of thousands of distinct CDR3 sequences. The material sequenced was naive CXCR3- CD8+ T cells from blood. These receptors all stem from a human donor in good health. Some clones in this sample may be carry-over from other donors' samples. The CDR3 runs from the conserved cysteine through the conserved F or W. Fields, in order: J gene, V gene, CDR3 protein.

>TRBJ2-4|TRBV28
CASSLIRETNSNIQYF
>TRBJ2-3|TRBV15
CATSTGTTTDTQYF
>TRBJ2-5|TRBV12-3/TRBV12-4
CASSLGVNQETQYF
>TRBJ2-1|TRBV5-8
CASSPGPSEDEQFF
>TRBJ1-1|TRBV25-1
CASIEGTEAFF
>TRBJ2-7|TRBV29-1
CSAVAGGGEQYF
>TRBJ2-1|TRBV7-9
CASSASPGAGWAGVYEQFF
>TRBJ2-7|TRBV14
CASSQDLLSYEQYF
>TRBJ2-5|TRBV13
CASSDRPTGAQETQYF
>TRBJ2-7|TRBV5-1
CASSLRDRVGEQYF
>TRBJ2-1|TRBV7-9
CASSPTSARYNEQFF
>TRBJ2-7|TRBV4-1
CASSQVSDRAYEQYF
>TRBJ1-4|TRBV7-2
CASSSETEPNEKLFF
>TRBJ2-7|TRBV28
CASTIPRPTGPYEQYF
>TRBJ2-1|TRBV3-1
CASSQRLGGMGNEQFF
>TRBJ2-1|TRBV7-2
CASSFGTSGNEQFF
>TRBJ2-7|TRBV27
CASSLDGQVYEQYF
>TRBJ2-7|TRBV12-3/TRBV12-4
CASSFMDRDYEQYF
>TRBJ1-2|TRBV2
CASSEVIRDGGDCYTF
>TRBJ1-1|TRBV6-6
CASSYSGRVNTEAFF
>TRBJ1-1|TRBV6-5
CASSSATGWHTEAFF
>TRBJ2-1|TRBV9
CASSMANHNEQFF
>TRBJ2-3|TRBV12-3/TRBV12-4
CASTPLGGAGATDTQYF
>TRBJ1-5|TRBV7-2
CASSLLSGNQPQHF
>TRBJ1-1|TRBV11-2
CASSWGGRTEAFF
>TRBJ2-5|TRBV29-1
CSVDGDRASKYQETQYF
>TRBJ2-1|TRBV29-1
CSVRGVDREHRSNEQFF
>TRBJ2-5|TRBV7-2
CASSSPGGLREETQYF
>TRBJ2-3|TRBV2
CPRGGGTDTQYF
>TRBJ2-1|TRBV7-3
CASSLSGTSFSEQFF
>TRBJ1-1|TRBV6-6
CASSYGGQFLEAFF
>TRBJ2-7|TRBV4-3
CASSQDQGSYEQYF
>TRBJ2-7|TRBV7-2
CASSLGQGAYEQYF